This TCR beta chain came from a study of blood T cell repertoires in COVID-19. Study as a whole: Samples taken during acute and convalescent COVID-19 were collected in the United States, Italy and Spain. The analysed material was cDNA or gDNA that came from T cells, B-cell-depleted T cells, or PBMCs.

In the source study's methods: How many nucleated cells were present was estimated from reference gene primer amplification. This table comes from immunoSEQ multiplex PCR, and its TCRdb copy is limited to in-frame clones, with some not included. The DNA gave D and trimming, while V, J and clone size come from that table. In the table there are about 150,000 clones, around 84% of which are singletons. The CDR3 runs 15 residues. V was pared by 1 base and J by 4 bases, with 5 bases of the junction left unmatched. Germline assignment: CDR1 SNHLY and CDR2 FYNNEI. This chain connects TRBV2 to TRBJ2-5; TRBD2 matches 8 bases. The clonotype was recovered from a man aged 80 or over with acute or convalescent COVID-19. The specimen sequenced was peripheral blood. The CDR3 loop reads CASSEGTSLGETQYF. DNA for the CDR3: TGTGCCAGCAGTGAAGGGACTAGCCTCGGAGAGACCCAGTACTTC.